Following are 3 T cell receptor beta chains from one sample sequenced in a study of blood T cells in healthy people across ages. It was with a sample-barcoded 5' primer and a J-beta primer mix that a second PCR of roughly 7 to 12 cycles was run. TCRdb re-called the 5' RACE reads with MiXCR, one entry per CDR3 protein. The sample lists about 1.6 million distinct CDR3 sequences, around 36% occurring once. What was sequenced was blood. These receptors all stem from a woman under 40 in good health.

This rearrangement joins TRBV5-1 to TRBJ1-2, with D possibly TRBD1 on 6 matching bases. CDR3 length equals 17 residues. Germline CDR1 and CDR2: SGHRS and YFSETQ. The germline V and J ends were trimmed by 0 bases and 0 bases, with 15 bases remaining between them. The CDR3 protein is CASSLGTDVVPNYGYTF. DNA of the CDR3: TGCGCCAGCAGCTTGGGGACAGACGTGGTCCCTAACTATGGCTACACCTTC.

The rearrangement joins TRBV20-1 to TRBJ2-1; 10 positions match TRBD2. The CDR3 has 15 amino acids. Trimming took 6 bases from V and 5 from J; bases not matched to a gene: 10. CDR1 and CDR2 from the germline V gene are DFQATT and SNEGSKA (reference sequence). This CDR3 reads CSASSSGSFNNEQFF. The DNA of the CDR3 is TGCAGTGCCAGCTCTAGCGGGAGTTTTAACAATGAGCAGTTCTTC.

The rearrangement uses TRBV11-2 and TRBJ2-5; TRBD1 agrees at 7 bases. There are 16 residues in the CDR3. The ends lost 5 bases at V and 5 bases at J; junction bases unmatched: 14. Germline CDR1 and CDR2: SGHAT and FQNNGV. CDR3 residues: CASSLGLDRPAETQYF. DNA for the CDR3: TGTGCCAGCAGCCTCGGCTTGGACAGGCCGGCGGAGACCCAGTACTTC.